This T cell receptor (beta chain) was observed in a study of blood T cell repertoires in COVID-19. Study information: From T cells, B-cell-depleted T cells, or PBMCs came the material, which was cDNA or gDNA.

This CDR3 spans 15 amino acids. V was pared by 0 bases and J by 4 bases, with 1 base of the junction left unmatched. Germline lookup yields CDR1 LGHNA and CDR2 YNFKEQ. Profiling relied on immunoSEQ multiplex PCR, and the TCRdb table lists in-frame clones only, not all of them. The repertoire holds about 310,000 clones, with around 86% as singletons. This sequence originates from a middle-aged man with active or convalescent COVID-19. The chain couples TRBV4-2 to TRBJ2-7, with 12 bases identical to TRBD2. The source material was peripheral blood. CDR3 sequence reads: CASSQDTSGGYEQYF. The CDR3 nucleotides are TGTGCCAGCAGCCAAGATACTAGCGGGGGGTACGAGCAGTACTTC.